This TCR beta chain was sequenced in a study of cytomegalovirus exposure and HLA in healthy donors. A few counts support this clone. The target antigen is unknown. Study-level results: Rare TCR sequences predominated, though certain public TCRs were found in many donors.

Both 60 Vbeta primers and 13 Jbeta primers went into the PCR. The repertoire was sequenced with immunoSEQ multiplex PCR; TCRdb's copy has only in-frame clones and lacks some. The table lists some 130,000 clones, around 10% of them singletons. The V and J ends lost 4 bases and 3 bases respectively, with 9 bases between them. This CDR3 spans 14 amino acids. Germline V gene lookup returns CDR1 MGHRA and CDR2 YSYEKL. The clonotype was recovered from a man in his fifties or sixties in good health and CMV-seronegative. The rearrangement uses TRBV4-1 and TRBJ1-4; D remains ambiguous. Material for sequencing was PBMCs. The CDR3 is CASSLRGSNEKLFF. CDR3 nucleotides: TGCGCCAGCAGCCTCAGAGGCTCTAATGAAAAACTGTTTTTT.